This T cell receptor beta chain is drawn from a study of blood T cell repertoires in COVID-19. The CDR3 consists of 11 residues. V was clipped by 3 bases and J by 6 bases, with 4 bases between them. Looked up from germline, CDR1 is WSHSY and CDR2 is SAAADI. Only in-frame clones appear in the TCRdb table, and some are missing; sequencing was by immunoSEQ multiplex PCR. The table lists approximately 300,000 clones, around 89% of them singletons. This receptor was taken from a man aged 18 to 35 who had recovered from COVID-19. Input material: peripheral blood. The chain uses TRBV10-2 and TRBJ2-3; D ambiguous. The CDR3 reads CASSEQDTQYF. CDR3 coding DNA: TGCGCCAGCAGTGAACAGGATACGCAGTATTTT.